This T cell receptor (beta chain) emerged from a study of CD8+CD57+ T cells in acquired aplastic anemia. Across the study: Sorted CD4+ and CD8+ cell DNA averaged around 3 ug.

Comment on this clonotype: Its specificity is unknown.

The study, taken as a whole, reports: In common between the patients and the controls were some 29 CD8+ CDR3 sequences.

All patients picked for sequencing had shown, by flow cytometry, an expansion of CD8+CD57+ cells. Each patient had severe acquired aplastic anemia. TCR beta VDJ combinations and CDR3 sequences were profiled from genomic DNA. TCRdb re-analysed the reads in MiXCR, keeping a single row per CDR3 protein. The repertoire holds 130,000 or so distinct CDR3 sequences, about 60% seen once, with 25% to 35% in the top ten. The CDR3 has 15 amino acids. CDR1 and CDR2 from the germline V gene are KGHDR and SFDVKD. V lost 11 bases to trimming and J lost 7 bases; unmatched junction nucleotides: 18. Material: sorted CD4+, CD8+, or CD8+CD57+ T cells (not recorded which) from PBMCs. V usage is TRBV24-1 and J usage is TRBJ1-2, with 7 positions matching TRBD1. The clonotype originates from a human donor with aplastic anemia. As DNA, the CDR3 is TGTGCCAGTAGTACGGGACAGTCGGCCGGGCTTGGCTACACCTTC. Residues: CASSTGQSAGLGYTF.